Below, 16 T cell receptor beta chains from the same sample are listed, as sequenced in a study of cytomegalovirus exposure and HLA in healthy donors. Sequencing was performed with immunoSEQ multiplex PCR; in TCRdb, only in-frame clones are kept and a portion is missing. The repertoire includes under 75,000 clones, 85% of them detected once, and less than 3% sits in the top ten. Sequenced sample: PBMCs. The receptors come from a man aged 30 to 45 in good health and CMV-seronegative.

The J gene is TRBJ1-2, the V gene TRBV18; 9 nucleotides match TRBD1. V trimming: 2 bases; J trimming: 4 bases; junction bases outside the gene matches: 5. Looked up from germline, CDR1 is KGHSH and CDR2 is LQKENI. The CDR3 consists of 15 residues. CDR3 protein: CASSPWTGDGYGYTF. DNA for the CDR3: TGTGCCAGCTCACCATGGACAGGGGATGGCTATGGCTACACCTTC.

This chain connects TRBV9 to TRBJ2-1, with D maybe TRBD2 (5 bases). The CDR3 spans 14 residues. V dropped 0 bases and J dropped 9 bases, with 13 bases sitting between them. Germline V gene data show CDR1 as SGDLS and CDR2 as YYNGEE. CDR3 sequence reads: CASSVVSGMREQFF. CDR3 bases: TGTGCCAGCAGCGTAGTTTCCGGGATGCGTGAGCAGTTCTTC.

The chain carries TRBV19 and TRBJ1-1, with TRBD1 matching over 8 bases. J gave up 1 base and V 2 bases, and 6 bases lay outside the gene matches. The CDR3 sequence is 16 residues long. Germline lookup yields CDR1 LNHDA and CDR2 SQIVND (reference sequence). The chain's CDR3 is CASSISPDRGNTEAFF. CDR3 in DNA: TGTGCCAGTAGTATATCCCCAGACAGGGGGAACACTGAAGCTTTCTTT. The full variable domain, completed using reference TRBV19 and TRBJ1-1, is DGGITQSPKYLFRKEGQNVTLSCEQNLNHDAMYWYRQDPGQGLRLIYYSQIVNDFQKGDIAEGYSVSREKKESFPLTVTSAQKNPTAFYLCASSISPDRGNTEAFFGQGTRLTVV.

The chain combines TRBV27 with TRBJ1-5, with 8 bases fitting TRBD1. The V gene end was trimmed by 5 bases and the J gene end by 7 bases; junction bases not matched to a gene: 7. The CDR3 consists of 14 residues. CDR1 and CDR2 from the germline V gene are MNHEY and SMNVEV (reference sequence). The CDR3 DNA reads as TGTGCCAGCAGTCTTAACACAGGGGGACAGCCCCAGCATTTT. Protein product: CASSLNTGGQPQHF.

J is TRBJ2-7 and V is TRBV11-3; perhaps TRBD2 as D (6 bases). The CDR3 totals 14 residues. The V and J ends lost 3 bases and 4 bases respectively, with 13 bases between them. Germline CDR1 is SGHNT and CDR2 is YENEEA. The CDR3 sequence: CASSFVRDLYEQYV. The CDR3 DNA reads TGTGCCAGCAGCTTTGTCCGGGACTTGTACGAGCAGTACGTC.

J is TRBJ2-3 and V is TRBV5-1; 13 nucleotides match TRBD2. Germline lookup yields CDR1 SGHRS and CDR2 YFSETQ. Germline trimming cut 3 bases from V and 4 bases from J; bases unmatched to any gene: 5. This CDR3 is 16 amino acids long. The CDR3 sequence: CASSSGLAGVADTQYF. The CDR3 DNA follows: TGCGCCAGCAGCTCTGGACTAGCGGGAGTTGCAGATACGCAGTATTTT. The full variable domain, completed using reference TRBV5-1 and TRBJ2-3, is KAGVTQTPRYLIKTRGQQVTLSCSPISGHRSVSWYQQTPGQGLQFLFEYFSETQRNKGNFPGRFSGRQFSNSRSEMNVSTLELGDSALYLCASSSGLAGVADTQYFGPGTRLTVL.

This sequence joins TRBV30 and TRBJ1-5; D may be TRBD1 (5 bases). The germline V gene encodes CDR1 GTSNPN and CDR2 SVGIG (reference sequence). V lost 1 base and J 4 bases, leaving 14 bases between the germline ends. The CDR3 is 15 residues long. For the CDR3, the DNA is TGTGCCTGGAGTGAAGTCGGGGGTTTTAATCAGCCCCAGCATTTT. Residues: CAWSEVGGFNQPQHF.

The rearrangement uses TRBV7-6 and TRBJ1-6, with TRBD1 as a possible D gene (6 bases). V was shortened by 5 bases and J by 8 bases, with 16 bases between the two germline ends. The CDR3 is made up of 15 amino acids. Germline V gene data show CDR1 as SGHVS and CDR2 as FNYEAQ. CDR3 nucleotide sequence: TGTGCCAGCAGCCCAGGGGCTCGTGGGCATTCACCCCTCCACTTT. It translates to CASSPGARGHSPLHF.

The rearrangement links TRBV27 to TRBJ2-1; 9 bases are a match to TRBD2. From germline, CDR1 is MNHEY and CDR2 SMNVEV (reference sequence). V trimming: 7 bases; J trimming: 7 bases; junction bases outside the gene matches: 14. This CDR3 spans 16 amino acids. The CDR3 bases are TGTGCCAGCATCAAAGGGCGGGAGGGCCTCGGTAATGAGCAGTTCTTC. This gives the protein CASIKGREGLGNEQFF.

The chain employs TRBV28 and TRBJ1-5; TRBD1 is a possible D gene (6 bases). The CDR3 is 14 amino acids. CDR1 is MDHEN, CDR2 SYDVKM, per germline. The V and J ends lost 6 bases and 9 bases respectively, with 18 bases between them. CDR3 nucleotides: TGTGCCAGCAGACCAAGACAGGCTGGACGGCCCCAGCATTTT. This sequence encodes CASRPRQAGRPQHF. The variable domain in full, completed from reference TRBV28 and TRBJ1-5, reads DVKVTQSSRYLVKRTGEKVFLECVQDMDHENMFWYRQDPGLGLRLIYFSYDVKMKEKGDIPEGYSVSREKKERFSLILESASTNQTSMYLCASRPRQAGRPQHFGDGTRLSIL.

V gene TRBV6-5 combines with J gene TRBJ2-5; D might be TRBD1 (6 bases). With 5 bases removed from V and 4 bases from J, the gap between germline ends came to 14 bases. CDR1 is MNHEY, CDR2 SVGAGI, per germline. The CDR3 has 14 amino acids. DNA of the CDR3: TGTGCCAGCAGTCCTTCGGACAGTGTAGAGACCCAGTACTTC. It translates to CASSPSDSVETQYF.

This clone occurred once. The chain employs TRBV2 and TRBJ1-6; 10 bases fit TRBD1. With V trimmed by 6 bases and J by 10 bases, 6 bases remained unmatched. CDR1 and CDR2 from the germline V gene are SNHLY and FYNNEI. The CDR3 totals 14 residues. CDR3 DNA: TGTGCCAGCAGGATTGGGGGACAGGGGTCACCCCTCCACTTT. Translating gives CASRIGGQGSPLHF.

This clone was seen a single time. This rearrangement joins TRBV29-1 to TRBJ2-3; no clear D gene. Germline CDR1 SQVTM, CDR2 ANQGSEA. CDR3 length: 12 amino acids. V was clipped by 3 bases and J by 1 base, with 5 bases between them. CDR3 region: CSVDEGTDTQYF. The CDR3 region has the DNA TGCAGCGTTGATGAGGGCACAGATACGCAGTATTTT.

The chain couples TRBV2 to TRBJ1-4, with 9 bases matching TRBD1. This CDR3 contains 14 residues. V shed 7 bases, J shed 5 bases, and the junction held 5 bases outside the gene matches. Looked up from germline, CDR1 is SNHLY and CDR2 is FYNNEI. Here the CDR3 reads CASIRDRANEKLFF. The DNA of the CDR3 is TGTGCCAGCATCCGGGACAGGGCAAATGAAAAACTGTTTTTT. Supplemented by reference TRBV2 and TRBJ1-4, the full variable domain reads EPEVTQTPSHQVTQMGQEVILRCVPISNHLYFYWYRQILGQKVEFLVSFYNNEISEKSEIFDDQFSVERPDGSNFTLKIRSTKLEDSAMYFCASIRDRANEKLFFGSGTQLSVL.

This rearrangement joins TRBV4-2 to TRBJ2-3; D is unclear. This CDR3 has 13 residues. Trimming cost V 1 base and J 5 bases, with 7 bases left between them. Germline values: CDR1 LGHNA, CDR2 YNFKEQ. DNA of the CDR3: TGTGCCAGCAGCCAAGCCCCCCAAGATACGCAGTATTTT. Translation gives CASSQAPQDTQYF.

The genes are TRBV5-4 and TRBJ1-1; tentative D call: TRBD1 (5 bases). There are 17 residues in the CDR3. V was shortened by 7 bases and J by 1 base, with 23 bases between the two germline ends. Germline V gene sequence: CDR1 SGHNT, CDR2 YYREEE (reference sequence). The CDR3 spells CASQRKGGVLSNTEAFF. DNA for the CDR3: TGTGCCAGCCAACGAAAGGGAGGGGTGTTATCGAACACTGAAGCTTTCTTT. Full variable domain (outside the CDR3, taken from reference TRBV5-4 and TRBJ1-1): ETGVTQSPTHLIKTRGQQVTLRCSSQSGHNTVSWYQQALGQGPQFIFQYYREEENGRGNFPPRFSGLQFPNYSSELNVNALELDDSALYLCASQRKGGVLSNTEAFFGQGTRLTVV.